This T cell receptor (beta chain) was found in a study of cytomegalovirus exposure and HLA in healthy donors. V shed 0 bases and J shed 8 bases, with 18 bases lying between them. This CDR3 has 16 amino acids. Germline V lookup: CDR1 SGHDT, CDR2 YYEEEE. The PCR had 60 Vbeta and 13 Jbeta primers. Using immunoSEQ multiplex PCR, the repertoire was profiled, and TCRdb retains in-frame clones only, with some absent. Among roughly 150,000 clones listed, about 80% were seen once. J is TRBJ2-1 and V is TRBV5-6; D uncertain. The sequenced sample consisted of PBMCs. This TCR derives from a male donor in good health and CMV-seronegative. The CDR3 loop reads CASSLAWSVFGDEQFF. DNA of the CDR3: TGTGCCAGCAGCTTGGCCTGGAGTGTGTTCGGCGATGAGCAGTTCTTC. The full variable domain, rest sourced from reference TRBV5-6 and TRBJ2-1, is DAGVTQSPTHLIKTRGQQVTLRCSPKSGHDTVSWYQQALGQGPQFIFQYYEEEERQRGNFPDRFSGHQFPNYSSELNVNALLLGDSALYLCASSLAWSVFGDEQFFGPGTRLTVL.